This T cell receptor beta chain came from a study of neurological immune-mediated disorders. Overall study context: For the approximately 34 multiple sclerosis patients, the disease was relapsing-remitting in some 31 and secondary progressive in 3.

From the 5' RACE reads, TCRdb called clonotypes with MiXCR, one entry per CDR3 protein. Here the sample spans tens of thousands of distinct CDR3 sequences, approximately 1.5% being singletons. CDR3 length: 13 amino acids. V dropped 4 bases and J dropped 1 base, with 10 bases sitting between them. From germline, CDR1 is SQVTM and CDR2 ANQGSEA. This clonotype has at least ten counts. This clonotype originated in a woman aged 25 to 39 with multiple sclerosis. The sample taken for sequencing was PBMCs. The chain links TRBV29-1 to TRBJ1-1, with no clear D. CDR3 sequence: CSVVADPNTEAFF. The CDR3 DNA reads as TGCAGCGTTGTGGCCGACCCGAACACTGAAGCTTTCTTT.